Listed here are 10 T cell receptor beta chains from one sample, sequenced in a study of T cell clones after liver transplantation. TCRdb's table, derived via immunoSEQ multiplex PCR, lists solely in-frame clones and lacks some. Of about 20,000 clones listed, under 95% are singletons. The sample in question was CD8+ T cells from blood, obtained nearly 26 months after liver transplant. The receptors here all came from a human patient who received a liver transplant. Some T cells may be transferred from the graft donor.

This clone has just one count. This CDR3 reads CASSHSPATNEKLFF. The CDR3 nucleotides are TGCGCCAGCAGCCATTCCCCCGCAACTAATGAAAAACTGTTTTTT. The chain carries TRBV4-1 and TRBJ1-4; D gene unclear. Germline-derived CDR1 and CDR2 are MGHRA and YSYEKL. V lost 3 bases, J lost 0 bases, and 8 bases lay in between. The CDR3 contains 15 residues.

The CDR3 region is CASSQDRVLGMETQYF. In DNA form, the CDR3 reads TGCGCCAGCAGCCAAGATCGTGTCCTGGGGATGGAGACCCAGTACTTC. The rearrangement links TRBV4-1 to TRBJ2-5; no clear D gene. CDR3 size: 16 residues. V lost 0 bases, J lost 5 bases, and 16 bases lay in between. The V gene's germline CDR1 is MGHRA and CDR2 YSYEKL.

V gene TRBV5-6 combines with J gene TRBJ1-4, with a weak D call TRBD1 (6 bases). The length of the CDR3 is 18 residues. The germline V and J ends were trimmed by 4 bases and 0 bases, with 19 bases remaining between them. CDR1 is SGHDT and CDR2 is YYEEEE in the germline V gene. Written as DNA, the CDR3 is TGTGCCAGCAGCGTACTAGGACAGATCGAAACAACTAATGAAAAACTGTTTTTT. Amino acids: CASSVLGQIETTNEKLFF.

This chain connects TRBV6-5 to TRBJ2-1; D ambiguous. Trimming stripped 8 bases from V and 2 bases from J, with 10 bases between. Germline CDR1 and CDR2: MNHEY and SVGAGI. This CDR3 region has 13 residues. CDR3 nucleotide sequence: TGTGCCAGCGGAGTAGTGGCCTACAATGAGCAGTTCTTC. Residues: CASGVVAYNEQFF.

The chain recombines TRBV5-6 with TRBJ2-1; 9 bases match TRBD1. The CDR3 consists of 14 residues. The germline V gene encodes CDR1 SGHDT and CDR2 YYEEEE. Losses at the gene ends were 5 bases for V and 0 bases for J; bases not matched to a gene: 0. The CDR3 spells CASRGQGSYNEQFF. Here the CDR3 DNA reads TGTGCCAGCAGGGGACAGGGCTCCTACAATGAGCAGTTCTTC.

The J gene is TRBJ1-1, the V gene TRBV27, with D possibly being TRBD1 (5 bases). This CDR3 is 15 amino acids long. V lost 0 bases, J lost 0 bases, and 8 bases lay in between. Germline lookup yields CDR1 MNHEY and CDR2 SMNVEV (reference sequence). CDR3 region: CASSLSWGLNTEAFF. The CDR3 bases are TGTGCCAGCAGTTTATCTTGGGGGTTGAACACTGAAGCTTTCTTT.

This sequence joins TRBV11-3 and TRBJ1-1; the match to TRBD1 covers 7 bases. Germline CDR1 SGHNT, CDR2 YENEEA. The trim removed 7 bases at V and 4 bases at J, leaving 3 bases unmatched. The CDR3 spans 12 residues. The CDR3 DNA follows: TGTGCCAGCAAGGGGGCGAGCACTGAAGCTTTCTTT. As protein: CASKGASTEAFF.

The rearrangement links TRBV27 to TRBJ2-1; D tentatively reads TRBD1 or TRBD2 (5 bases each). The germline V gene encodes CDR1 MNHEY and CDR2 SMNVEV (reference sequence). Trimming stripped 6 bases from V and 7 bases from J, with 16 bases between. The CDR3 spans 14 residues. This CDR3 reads CASRPGMAGNEQFF. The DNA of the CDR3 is TGTGCCAGCAGACCCGGGATGGCAGGGAATGAGCAGTTCTTC.

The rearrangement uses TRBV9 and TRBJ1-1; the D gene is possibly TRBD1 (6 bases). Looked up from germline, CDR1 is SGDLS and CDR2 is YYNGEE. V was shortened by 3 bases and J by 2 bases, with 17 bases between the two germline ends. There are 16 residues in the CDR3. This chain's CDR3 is CASSDRIETGNTEAFF. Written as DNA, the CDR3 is TGTGCCAGCAGCGACCGAATTGAGACAGGAAACACTGAAGCTTTCTTT.

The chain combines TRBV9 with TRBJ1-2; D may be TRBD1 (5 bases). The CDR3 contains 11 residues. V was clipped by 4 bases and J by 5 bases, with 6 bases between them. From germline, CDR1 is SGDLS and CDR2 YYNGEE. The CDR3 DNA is TGTGCCAGCAGCCCAGGGTATGGCTACACCTTC. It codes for CASSPGYGYTF.